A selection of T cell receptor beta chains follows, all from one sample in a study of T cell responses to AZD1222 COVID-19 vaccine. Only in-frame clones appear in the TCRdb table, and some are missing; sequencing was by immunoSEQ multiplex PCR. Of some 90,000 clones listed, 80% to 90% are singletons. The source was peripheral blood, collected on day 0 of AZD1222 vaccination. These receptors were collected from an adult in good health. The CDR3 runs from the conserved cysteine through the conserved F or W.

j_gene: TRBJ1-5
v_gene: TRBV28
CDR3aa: CASSPLLARGNQPQHF

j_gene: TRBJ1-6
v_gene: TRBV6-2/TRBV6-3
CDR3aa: CASSWGPPNSPLHF

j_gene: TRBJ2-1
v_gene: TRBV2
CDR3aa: CASSEGPIAGGLSEQFF

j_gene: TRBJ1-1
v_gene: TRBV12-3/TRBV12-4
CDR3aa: CASSLSGNTEAFF

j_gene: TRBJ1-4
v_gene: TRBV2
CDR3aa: CASSGGLTSVGEKLFF

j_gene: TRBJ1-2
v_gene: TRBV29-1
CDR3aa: CSVESYSGYTF

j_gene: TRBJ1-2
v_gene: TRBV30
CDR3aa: CAWRKRRDMFYGYTF

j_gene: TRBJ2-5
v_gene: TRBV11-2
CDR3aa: CASSELKETQYF

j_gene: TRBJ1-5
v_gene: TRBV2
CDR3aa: CASSGASPVPLSNQPQHF

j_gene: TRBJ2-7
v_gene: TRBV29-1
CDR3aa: CSVGTIGTTGSYEQYF

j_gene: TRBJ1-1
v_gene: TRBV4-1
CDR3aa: CASSQGRYDTSVAEAFF

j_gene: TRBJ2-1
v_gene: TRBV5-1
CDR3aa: CASSQRDRAGLAGFYNEQFF

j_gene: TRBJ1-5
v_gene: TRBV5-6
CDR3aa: CASSLGQGDQPQHF

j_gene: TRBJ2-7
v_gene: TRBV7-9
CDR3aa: CASSLAETSGTYEQYF

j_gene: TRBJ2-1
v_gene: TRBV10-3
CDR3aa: CAIGMGASSYNEQFF

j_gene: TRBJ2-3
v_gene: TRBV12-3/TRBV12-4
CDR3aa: CASSFPGENTQYF

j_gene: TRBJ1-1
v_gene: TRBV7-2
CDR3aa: CASSLDRNTEAFF

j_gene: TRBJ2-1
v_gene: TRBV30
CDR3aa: CAWSAYTSGVNEQFF

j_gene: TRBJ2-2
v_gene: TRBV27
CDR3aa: CASSPRTGGLVGELFF

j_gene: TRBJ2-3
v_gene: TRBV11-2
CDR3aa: CASSFVAGGQGDTQYF

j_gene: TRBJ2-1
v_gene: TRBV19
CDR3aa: CASSRRSSYNEQFF

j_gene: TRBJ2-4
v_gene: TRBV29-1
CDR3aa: CSAAAGANIQYF

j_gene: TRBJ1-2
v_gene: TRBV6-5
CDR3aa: CASSYRAGRWDGYTF

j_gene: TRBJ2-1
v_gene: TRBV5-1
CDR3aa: CASSPSLTGGDYNEQFF

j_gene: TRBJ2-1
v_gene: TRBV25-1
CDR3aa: CASQLAGVWNEQFF

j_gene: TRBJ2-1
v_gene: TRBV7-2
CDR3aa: CASSLPGLDYNEQFF

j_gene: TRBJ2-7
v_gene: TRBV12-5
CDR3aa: CASGSGINEQYF

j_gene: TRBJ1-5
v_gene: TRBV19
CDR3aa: CASSGSGGQPQHF

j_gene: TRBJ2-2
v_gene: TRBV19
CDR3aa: CASRRGHVGGTGELFF